A single sample is the source of the 30 T cell receptor beta chains below, sequenced in a study of T-cell memory formation after mild COVID-19. Using its own MiXCR run on the 5' RACE reads, TCRdb lists one record per CDR3 protein. The profile covers 300,000 or so distinct CDR3 sequences, with around a sixth appearing a single time and about a fifth taken by the ten largest. Source material: PBMCs or a T cell subset sorted from them (not recorded which). The origin of the receptors is a man between 18 and 29 years old who had mild COVID-19 (a few samples of this study predate the infection). Cell type and time point are not known.

This rearrangement joins TRBV5-1 to TRBJ1-2; tentatively, D is TRBD1 (5 bases). Trimming took off 0 bases at V and 6 bases at J, with 9 bases between the two ends. CDR1 and CDR2 from the germline V gene are SGHRS and YFSETQ. The CDR3 consists of 13 residues. CDR3 residues: CASSLARGDGYTF. The CDR3 DNA is TGCGCCAGCAGCTTGGCTAGGGGTGATGGCTACACCTTC.

The rearrangement links TRBV9 to TRBJ2-3; D is undetermined. CDR3 size: 16 residues. Trimming stripped 0 bases from V and 6 bases from J, with 17 bases between. Germline V CDR1 and CDR2: SGDLS, YYNGEE. In DNA form, the CDR3 reads TGTGCCAGCAGCGTAGCCCCCCAAGGGCCGAGGGATACGCAGTATTTT. Translating gives CASSVAPQGPRDTQYF.

The V and J genes are TRBV9 and TRBJ1-5; D gene unclear. Per germline, CDR1 SGDLS and CDR2 YYNGEE. This CDR3 has 13 amino acids. V was clipped by 5 bases and J by 3 bases, with 9 bases between them. In DNA form, the CDR3 reads TGTGCCAGCAGTAAATCCCTCAATCAGCCCCAGCATTTT. Encoded protein: CASSKSLNQPQHF.

This clonotype was detected many times. The chain has TRBV2 and TRBJ1-4; 11 bases are shared with TRBD1. CDR3 length: 14 residues. After removal of 6 bases from V and 4 bases from J, the junction contained 1 base not matched to a gene. CDR1 is SNHLY and CDR2 is FYNNEI in the germline V gene. The DNA of the CDR3 is TGTGCCAGCAGGGGGACAGGGGGTAATGAAAAACTGTTTTTT. This translates into CASRGTGGNEKLFF.

The V and J genes are TRBV6-2 or TRBV6-3 and TRBJ2-7; 12 bases line up with TRBD2. The trim removed 5 bases at V and 2 bases at J, leaving 7 bases unmatched. Germline CDR1 MNHEY, CDR2 SVGEGT. The CDR3 spans 16 residues. The CDR3 bases are TGTGCCAGCAGTACCTTACTAGCGGGGGGACCCTACGAGCAGTACGTC. It yields the protein CASSTLLAGGPYEQYV.

The chain employs TRBV5-1 and TRBJ2-2; no firm D call. CDR1 is SGHRS, CDR2 YFSETQ, per germline. V was trimmed by 4 bases and J by 4 bases, leaving 8 bases between them. The length of the CDR3 is 13 residues. The CDR3 loop is CASSLGFTGELFF. Written as DNA, the CDR3 is TGCGCCAGCAGCCTAGGATTCACCGGGGAGCTGTTTTTT.

This rearrangement joins TRBV21-1 to TRBJ2-3; TRBD1, the table's D call, was not compared with the DNA. TRBV21-1 represents a pseudogene. The CDR3 extends over 16 amino acids. CDR3 nucleotides: TGTGCCAGCAGCAATCGGGACAGGGTGAGCACAGATACGCAGTATTTT. Its protein product is CASSNRDRVSTDTQYF.

This clonotype was detected only a few times. V gene TRBV7-9 combines with J gene TRBJ2-3; tentative D call: TRBD1 (5 bases). The germline V gene encodes CDR1 SEHNR and CDR2 FQNEAQ (reference sequence). The CDR3 spans 12 residues. The V end was cut by 8 bases, the J end by 2 bases, with 8 bases between. The CDR3 DNA sequence: TGTGCCAGCGGGGCGAACACAGATACGCAGTATTTT. Protein sequence: CASGANTDTQYF.

In this sample, this clonotype turned up a few times. The rearrangement links TRBV12-3 or TRBV12-4 to TRBJ2-2, with 11 bases identical to TRBD1. Trimming took 7 bases from V and 4 from J; bases not matched to a gene: 8. The CDR3 has 16 amino acids. CDR3 amino acids: CASKDSGTGGTGELFF. CDR3 nucleotide sequence: TGTGCCAGCAAAGACTCCGGGACAGGGGGCACCGGGGAGCTGTTTTTT.

This clonotype was seen a few times. The CDR3 protein is CSPGASGGGSSYNEQFF. The CDR3 DNA follows: TGCAGCCCGGGGGCTAGCGGGGGGGGAAGCTCCTACAATGAGCAGTTCTTC. The V call is TRBV20-1, the J call TRBJ2-1; 12 nucleotides line up with TRBD2. The CDR3 sequence is 17 residues long. Germline CDR1 DFQATT, CDR2 SNEGSKA (reference sequence).

J is TRBJ1-1 and V is TRBV4-3, with D perhaps TRBD1 (5 bases). This CDR3 spans 14 amino acids. The germline V and J ends were trimmed by 8 bases and 8 bases, with 21 bases remaining between them. CDR1 and CDR2 from the germline V gene are LGHNA and YSLEER. CDR3 coding DNA: TGCGCCAGCTCTCCCCAAGACGGGGCAGGGGAAGCTTTCTTT. Amino acids: CASSPQDGAGEAFF.

The J gene is TRBJ2-1, the V gene TRBV24-1, with D perhaps matching TRBD1 (6 bases). The CDR3 spans 15 residues. The V end was cut by 3 bases, the J end by 7 bases, with 15 bases between. Germline V gene lookup returns CDR1 KGHDR and CDR2 SFDVKD. CDR3 residues: CATSDASRQGNEQFF. The CDR3 region has the DNA TGTGCCACCAGTGATGCCAGCCGTCAGGGGAATGAGCAGTTCTTC.

The gene calls are TRBV7-6 and TRBJ1-6, with D tentatively TRBD1 (5 bases). Germline-derived CDR1 and CDR2 are SGHVS and FNYEAQ. V lost 5 bases to trimming and J lost 10 bases, with 15 bases between them. The CDR3 runs to 14 residues. The CDR3 coding sequence is TGTGCCAGCAGCCCCCCAGGGAGGGACTCACCCCTCCACTTT. It specifies CASSPPGRDSPLHF.

This rearrangement joins TRBV12-3 or TRBV12-4 to TRBJ1-1, with D possibly matching TRBD1 (6 bases). This CDR3 has 14 amino acids. Trimming took off 3 bases at V and 1 base at J, with 9 bases between the two ends. CDR3 in DNA: TGTGCCAGCAGTTTTAGCAGGGGGAACACTGAAGCTTTCTTT. It is translated as CASSFSRGNTEAFF.

The chain carries TRBV27 and TRBJ2-7; D is uncertain. The CDR3 runs to 16 residues. V lost 3 bases and J 0 bases, leaving 15 bases between the germline ends. Germline CDR1 is MNHEY and CDR2 is SMNVEV (reference sequence). The CDR3 DNA sequence: TGTGCCAGCAGTTTTTTCCGGGCGGCCGACTCCTACGAGCAGTACTTC. It is translated as CASSFFRAADSYEQYF.

CDR3 DNA sequence: TGCAGTGCCCCGGGACAGGGGGCCGGGGAGCTGTTTTTT. Translated, it gives CSAPGQGAGELFF. V gene TRBV20-1 combines with J gene TRBJ2-2; 11 nucleotides agree with TRBD1. Germline V gene sequence: CDR1 DFQATT, CDR2 SNEGSKA (reference sequence). There are 13 residues in the CDR3. The ends lost 6 bases at V and 6 bases at J; junction bases unmatched: 3.

This clonotype was counted many times. The chain joins TRBV5-1 to TRBJ1-2; 10 bases line up with TRBD1. Unmatched junction bases numbered 7, after V lost 2 bases and J lost 6 bases. The CDR3 covers 15 residues. Germline CDR1 and CDR2: SGHRS and YFSETQ. CDR3: CASSFGQGERDGYTF. CDR3 sequence (DNA): TGCGCCAGCAGCTTCGGACAGGGGGAAAGGGATGGCTACACCTTC.

This chain joins TRBV5-1 and TRBJ1-1; D gene unclear. The CDR3 extends over 12 amino acids. Germline V gene sequence: CDR1 SGHRS, CDR2 YFSETQ. The V and J ends lost 0 bases and 6 bases respectively, with 6 bases between them. CDR3 coding DNA: TGCGCCAGCAGCTTGGATCGGTCTGAAGCTTTCTTT. Its protein is CASSLDRSEAFF. The full variable domain, completed using reference TRBV5-1 and TRBJ1-1, is KAGVTQTPRYLIKTRGQQVTLSCSPISGHRSVSWYQQTPGQGLQFLFEYFSETQRNKGNFPGRFSGRQFSNSRSEMNVSTLELGDSALYLCASSLDRSEAFFGQGTRLTVV.

This clonotype was counted only a few times. This chain uses TRBV4-1 with TRBJ1-5; perhaps TRBD1 as D (5 bases). The germline V gene encodes CDR1 MGHRA and CDR2 YSYEKL. The V and J ends lost 4 bases and 11 bases respectively, with 21 bases between them. The CDR3 loop spans 15 amino acids. In DNA form, the CDR3 reads TGCGCCAGCAGCCTTCGGACGGACCCCCTCAGGGCCCAGCATTTT. As protein: CASSLRTDPLRAQHF.

The chain joins TRBV11-2 to TRBJ2-5; D is perhaps TRBD2 (6 bases). The V gene lost 4 bases and the J gene lost 0 bases, with 12 bases spanning the gap. Germline V CDR1 and CDR2: SGHAT, FQNNGV. The CDR3 is made up of 15 amino acids. The CDR3 sequence: CASSYGTVYQETQYF. The CDR3 DNA sequence: TGTGCCAGCAGCTACGGGACTGTTTACCAAGAGACCCAGTACTTC.

This clonotype was seen more than once but under ten times. This chain uses TRBV3-1 with TRBJ2-5, with TRBD2 as a possible D gene (5 bases). Germline-derived CDR1 and CDR2 are LGHDT and YNNKEL (reference sequence). V was trimmed by 4 bases and J by 4 bases, leaving 10 bases between them. The CDR3 sequence is 13 residues long. CDR3 sequence reads: CASSPWGAETQYF. DNA of the CDR3: TGTGCCAGCAGCCCGTGGGGAGCAGAGACCCAGTACTTC.

The CDR3 here is CASSSTTGVKGSPLHF. DNA of the CDR3: TGCGCCAGCAGCTCAACGACAGGGGTAAAGGGATCACCCCTCCACTTT. V gene TRBV5-1 combines with J gene TRBJ1-6; the match to TRBD1 covers 8 bases. Germline CDR1 and CDR2: SGHRS and YFSETQ. Trimming cost V 3 bases and J 10 bases; bases outside gene matches: 12. The CDR3 extends over 16 amino acids.

CDR3 in amino acids: CASSIIDGGGGANVLTF. In nucleotides, the CDR3 is TGTGCCAGCAGCATAATCGACGGCGGTGGTGGGGCCAACGTCCTGACTTTC. This chain links TRBV2 with TRBJ2-6; D call uncertain. Trimming stripped 6 bases from V and 3 bases from J, with 18 bases between. The CDR3 spans 17 residues. Germline loops: CDR1 SNHLY, CDR2 FYNNEI.

The table lists this clonotype with a few counts. This chain links TRBV9 with TRBJ2-5; no clear D. This CDR3 has 15 residues. Trimming took off 5 bases at V and 5 bases at J, with 19 bases between the two ends. Germline V gene sequence: CDR1 SGDLS, CDR2 YYNGEE. The CDR3 region has the DNA TGTGCCAGCAGTAGACTCGGGCTCCCCCAGGAGACCCAGTACTTC. The encoded protein is CASSRLGLPQETQYF.

This clonotype was seen only a few times. This chain joins TRBV5-6 and TRBJ2-6, with 7 nucleotides matching TRBD1. J lost 5 bases, V lost 4 bases, and 6 bases had no gene match. Germline V lookup: CDR1 SGHDT, CDR2 YYEEEE. This CDR3 has 15 amino acids. The CDR3 spells CASSPDRARANVLTF. DNA of the CDR3: TGTGCCAGCAGCCCCGACAGGGCTCGGGCCAACGTCCTGACTTTC.

This rearrangement joins TRBV11-2 to TRBJ2-7, with 7 bases lining up with TRBD2. J gave up 2 bases and V 5 bases, and 6 bases lay outside the gene matches. Per germline, CDR1 SGHAT and CDR2 FQNNGV. CDR3 length equals 14 residues. CDR3 in DNA: TGTGCCAGCAGCCCCAGGGACTACGCCTACGAGCAGTACTTC. Protein product: CASSPRDYAYEQYF.

This clonotype was picked up a small number of times. This sequence joins TRBV20-1 and TRBJ1-4; tentatively, D is TRBD1 (6 bases). Germline CDR1 reads DFQATT; CDR2 reads SNEGSKA (reference sequence). The CDR3 is made up of 19 amino acids. V was pared by 1 base and J by 2 bases, with 23 bases between. The CDR3 region is CSARGKAGVGDATNEKLFF. The CDR3 bases are TGCAGTGCTAGAGGAAAGGCAGGGGTTGGGGATGCGACTAATGAAAAACTGTTTTTT.

V gene TRBV7-8 combines with J gene TRBJ2-7; D is possibly TRBD2 (6 bases). V was clipped by 7 bases and J by 2 bases, with 21 bases between them. The CDR3 has 16 residues. Germline values: CDR1 SGHVS, CDR2 FQNEAQ. Written as DNA, the CDR3 is TGTGCCAGCACCGTTTCCCCGGGACTTAGTACCTACGAGCAGTACTTC. As protein: CASTVSPGLSTYEQYF.

This clonotype was counted only a few times. This rearrangement joins TRBV5-1 to TRBJ2-5; D not resolved. This CDR3 spans 16 amino acids. V lost 5 bases, J lost 5 bases, and 22 bases lay in between. CDR1 SGHRS and CDR2 YFSETQ come from the germline V gene. CDR3 sequence: CASSFWPRLIDETQYF. Written as DNA, the CDR3 is TGCGCCAGCAGTTTCTGGCCCAGATTGATCGATGAGACCCAGTACTTC.

The chain has TRBV4-1 and TRBJ2-5; 13 bases fit TRBD2. The germline V gene has CDR1 MGHRA and CDR2 YSYEKL. Trimming removed 2 bases from V and 5 bases from J; junction bases left unmatched: 2. The CDR3 covers 15 residues. The CDR3 sequence is CASSQSTSGGETQYF. In nucleotides, the CDR3 is TGCGCCAGCAGCCAATCGACTAGCGGGGGGGAGACCCAGTACTTC.